The clone carrying this T cell receptor beta chain was seen only once. As yet, its antigen is unknown. The data were taken from a study of cytomegalovirus exposure and HLA in healthy donors. Findings and caveats of the study: Reportedly, TCR beta sequences accurately predicted HLA-A and HLA-B alleles in most subjects.

The CDR3 length is 16 residues. With 4 bases clipped from V and 5 bases from J, the junction kept 9 bases outside the gene matches. Germline-derived CDR1 and CDR2 are SGHNT and YYREEE (reference sequence). The PCR had 60 Vbeta and 13 Jbeta primers. Clones were sequenced by immunoSEQ multiplex PCR, and TCRdb holds only the in-frame ones, with some missing. The table includes about 190,000 clones, approximately 80% detected once. The J gene is TRBJ2-7, the V gene TRBV5-4; 13 nucleotides match TRBD2. The source of this sequence is a boy between 10 and 17 years old in good health and CMV-seronegative. Sample: PBMCs. The CDR3 nucleotides read TGTGCCAGCAGCCCTCCCGGGACTAGCGGGGTGGACGAGCAGTACTTC. Amino acids: CASSPPGTSGVDEQYF.